A single sample gave rise to the 23 T cell receptor beta chains below, sequenced in a study of radiotherapy plus CTLA-4 blockade in lung cancer. The assay was immunoSEQ multiplex PCR, and TCRdb's table has in-frame clones only and misses some. The sample holds roughly 93,000 clones; about 81% are singletons and the top ten take around 3%. This material consisted of peripheral blood, taken from a patient treated with radiotherapy plus ipilimumab. Every receptor here comes from a human donor with non-small cell lung cancer who had a partial response to radiotherapy plus ipilimumab.

This chain connects TRBV7-3 to TRBJ2-3, with D possibly being TRBD2 (6 bases). The CDR3 covers 14 residues. Germline V gene lookup returns CDR1 SGHTA and CDR2 FQGTGA. Trimming left V 5 bases short and J 9 bases short, with 18 bases between. CDR3 protein: CASSVGGTGATQYF. The DNA for the CDR3 is TGTGCCAGCAGCGTCGGAGGGACGGGAGCGACGCAGTATTTT.

This clone has a single count. The chain uses TRBV9 and TRBJ2-7; 8 bases line up with TRBD2. The V segment lost 4 bases and the J segment 3 bases; nucleotides outside the gene matches: 12. The germline V gene has CDR1 SGDLS and CDR2 YYNGEE. The CDR3 contains 16 residues. The CDR3 protein is CASSPTLAGPGYEQYF. In DNA form, the CDR3 reads TGTGCCAGCAGCCCGACCTTAGCGGGACCGGGCTACGAGCAGTACTTC.

This chain connects TRBV5-1 to TRBJ1-1; 8 bases fit TRBD1. This CDR3 is built from 15 residues. Germline assignment: CDR1 SGHRS and CDR2 YFSETQ. V trimming: 0 bases; J trimming: 10 bases; junction bases outside the gene matches: 11. The DNA of the CDR3 is TGCGCCAGCAGCTTGGGTTCGCAGGGGGCGATGGGAGCTTTCTTT. Translation: CASSLGSQGAMGAFF.

The genes are TRBV1 and TRBJ2-1; the table's D call, TRBD2, has no DNA check behind it. TRBV1 is labeled a pseudogene. The CDR3 is 20 amino acids. The chain's CDR3 is CTSSQDVGLADQFLDNEQFF. The CDR3 DNA sequence: TGCACCAGCAGCCAAGATGTCGGACTAGCGGACCAGTTTTTGGACAATGAGCAGTTCTTC.

By its share, this clone is medium-sized. V gene TRBV25-1 combines with J gene TRBJ2-1; a weak D match, TRBD1 (6 bases). Trimming shortened V by 4 bases and J by 6 bases, and 19 bases separated the two germline ends. CDR3 length equals 16 residues. The V gene's germline CDR1 is MGHDK and CDR2 SYGVNS. CDR3 region: CASSATTGNPTNEQFF. For the CDR3, the DNA is TGTGCCAGCAGTGCAACTACAGGGAATCCGACCAATGAGCAGTTCTTC.

This chain joins TRBV11-2 and TRBJ2-6, with a tentative D call TRBD2 (5 bases). Trimming cost V 7 bases and J 0 bases, with 19 bases left between them. CDR1 SGHAT and CDR2 FQNNGV come from the germline V gene. The CDR3 totals 18 residues. CDR3 protein: CASTFGRGDNSGANVLTF. For the CDR3, the DNA is TGTGCCAGCACCTTTGGCCGGGGTGACAACTCTGGGGCCAACGTCCTGACTTTC.

The chain uses TRBV6-6 and TRBJ2-7; D is unclear. V dropped 6 bases and J dropped 3 bases, with 12 bases sitting between them. The germline gives CDR1 MNHNY, CDR2 SVGAGI (reference sequence). The CDR3 runs to 13 residues. CDR3 nucleotides: TGTGCCAGCAGCCTAGACGGCAACTACGAGCAGTACTTC. Protein sequence: CASSLDGNYEQYF.

This clone appeared a few times. J is TRBJ1-1 and V is TRBV29-1; a possible D gene is TRBD1 (6 bases). Between the trimmed V and J ends, which lost 3 bases and 6 bases, there was a span of 17 bases. Germline CDR1 is SQVTM and CDR2 is ANQGSEA. The CDR3 length is 14 residues. CDR3 amino acids: CSVEPDSRDAEAFF. CDR3 DNA: TGCAGCGTTGAGCCGGACAGCCGGGACGCTGAAGCTTTCTTT. Supplemented by reference TRBV29-1 and TRBJ1-1, the full variable domain reads SAVISQKPSRDICQRGTSLTIQCQVDSQVTMMFWYRQQPGQSLTLIATANQGSEATYESGFVIDKFPISRPNLTFSTLTVSNMSPEDSSIYLCSVEPDSRDAEAFFGQGTRLTVV.

This rearrangement joins TRBV11-2 to TRBJ1-1, with a possible D match to TRBD1 (6 bases). V was clipped by 2 bases and J by 7 bases, with 11 bases between them. CDR3 size: 13 residues. CDR1 is SGHAT, CDR2 FQNNGV, per germline. This chain's CDR3 is CASSLRGAGEAFF. The CDR3, as DNA: TGTGCCAGCAGCTTACGGGGGGCTGGTGAAGCTTTCTTT.

V usage is TRBV28 and J usage is TRBJ1-2; TRBD1 might be the D (5 bases). This CDR3 is built from 14 residues. Germline CDR1 is MDHEN and CDR2 is SYDVKM. Trimming removed 7 bases at V and 6 bases at J, with 18 bases between. CDR3: CASITTNGGDGYTF. The CDR3 DNA sequence: TGTGCCAGCATTACAACCAACGGGGGGGATGGCTACACCTTC.

A note on this clone: Different DNA sequences within this sample yield the same CDR3. The chain recombines TRBV5-1 with TRBJ2-3, with a possible D match to TRBD1 (5 bases). This CDR3 contains 15 residues. CDR1 is SGHRS, CDR2 YFSETQ, per germline. V gave up 0 bases and J gave up 3 bases, with 11 bases separating them. The CDR3 coding sequence is TGCGCCAGCAGCTTGGGGGCAGGGTGGACAGATACGCAGTATTTT. It codes for CASSLGAGWTDTQYF.

The chain is built from TRBV19 and TRBJ1-1, with D possibly being TRBD1 (6 bases). Germline-derived CDR1 and CDR2 are LNHDA and SQIVND (reference sequence). This CDR3 spans 12 amino acids. V lost 6 bases and J 7 bases, leaving 12 bases between the germline ends. The CDR3 loop is CASRNRVNEAFF. The CDR3 coding sequence is TGTGCCAGTAGAAACAGGGTGAATGAAGCTTTCTTT.

The CDR3 nucleotides read TGTGCCAGCAGGATTCAGGGGATTGGCACTGAAGCTTTCTTT. Translation: CASRIQGIGTEAFF. The chain is built from TRBV6-5 and TRBJ1-1, with D tentatively TRBD1 (6 bases). Per germline, CDR1 MNHEY and CDR2 SVGAGI. Trimming shortened V by 6 bases and J by 4 bases, and 15 bases separated the two germline ends. The CDR3 covers 14 residues.

The genes are TRBV29-1 and TRBJ2-3, with 10 bases that match TRBD1. The CDR3 is 17 residues long. Trimming removed 4 bases from V and 1 base from J; junction bases left unmatched: 11. Looked up from germline, CDR1 is SQVTM and CDR2 is ANQGSEA. Written as DNA, the CDR3 is TGCAGCGTTGTAACCTCCCACGGGACAGGGGGCACAGATACGCAGTATTTT. It encodes CSVVTSHGTGGTDTQYF.

This chain connects TRBV5-1 to TRBJ2-3, with 8 nucleotides matching TRBD1. Looked up from germline, CDR1 is SGHRS and CDR2 is YFSETQ. The CDR3 length is 15 residues. Trimming cost V 0 bases and J 6 bases; bases outside gene matches: 6. CDR3 DNA sequence: TGCGCCAGCAGCTTGGTCACAGGGGGGTCGGATACGCAGTATTTT. It encodes CASSLVTGGSDTQYF.

V gene TRBV28 combines with J gene TRBJ2-5, with a possible D match to TRBD2 (5 bases). With 8 bases removed from V and 7 bases from J, the gap between germline ends came to 26 bases. Germline V gene sequence: CDR1 MDHEN, CDR2 SYDVKM. This CDR3 has 16 residues. The CDR3 reads CASPLSMSGSAGTQYF. As DNA, the CDR3 is TGTGCCAGCCCCTTATCAATGAGCGGATCTGCAGGGACCCAGTACTTC.

The rearrangement joins TRBV29-1 to TRBJ2-7; TRBD2 aligns across 8 bases. CDR3 length equals 14 residues. Losses at the gene ends were 5 bases for V and 0 bases for J; bases not matched to a gene: 6. The germline V gene has CDR1 SQVTM and CDR2 ANQGSEA. The CDR3 bases are TGCAGCGTTCATAGCGGGGTCAGCTCCTACGAGCAGTACTTC. It is translated as CSVHSGVSSYEQYF.

On this clone itself: This sample also contains other DNA sequences that code for the same CDR3. The genes are TRBV5-4 and TRBJ2-7; maybe TRBD1 (5 bases). Between the trimmed V and J ends, which lost 1 base and 6 bases, there was a span of 5 bases. CDR1 and CDR2 (germline): SGHNT, YYREEE (reference sequence). There are 11 residues in the CDR3. CDR3 loop: CASSLRGEQYF. CDR3 coding DNA: TGTGCCAGCAGCTTGAGGGGCGAGCAGTACTTC.

The chain links TRBV5-4 to TRBJ2-7; maybe TRBD2 (5 bases). The V end was cut by 5 bases, the J end by 2 bases, with 20 bases between. The CDR3 is 16 residues long. CDR1 and CDR2 from the germline V gene are SGHNT and YYREEE (reference sequence). CDR3 in DNA: TGTGCCAGCAGGTCTTACGGGCGGGCGGGTCCCTACGAGCAGTACTTC. Translation gives CASRSYGRAGPYEQYF.

V is TRBV9 and J is TRBJ1-1, with D perhaps TRBD1 (5 bases). Trimming took 0 bases from V and 0 from J, leaving 9 bases between them. The CDR3 sequence is 15 residues long. Germline lookup yields CDR1 SGDLS and CDR2 YYNGEE. The CDR3: CASSVAAGLNTEAFF. CDR3 DNA sequence: TGTGCCAGCAGCGTAGCCGCAGGGCTGAACACTGAAGCTTTCTTT. The variable domain in full, with the rest retrieved from reference TRBV9 and TRBJ1-1, is DSGVTQTPKHLITATGQRVTLRCSPRSGDLSVYWYQQSLDQGLQFLIQYYNGEERAKGNILERFSAQQFPDLHSELNLSSLELGDSALYFCASSVAAGLNTEAFFGQGTRLTVV.

In its sample, this clone was seen a few times. The V gene is TRBV7-3, the J gene TRBJ1-3, with D perhaps matching TRBD1 (6 bases). V lost 3 bases and J 8 bases, leaving 14 bases between the germline ends. Germline CDR1 reads SGHTA; CDR2 reads FQGTGA. The CDR3 has 14 residues. DNA for the CDR3: TGTGCCAGCAGCTTCGACAGGCGTTTGGACACCATATATTTT. This translates into CASSFDRRLDTIYF.

The chain uses TRBV28 and TRBJ2-1, with 9 bases aligning to TRBD2. The CDR3 is 16 amino acids. The trim removed 6 bases at V and 1 base at J, leaving 7 bases unmatched. Germline V lookup: CDR1 MDHEN, CDR2 SYDVKM. Here the CDR3 reads CASRGRLAASYNEQFF. DNA for the CDR3: TGTGCCAGCAGAGGCCGACTAGCGGCTTCCTACAATGAGCAGTTCTTC.

The chain carries TRBV7-3 and TRBJ2-3, with 8 bases aligning to TRBD2. Trimming took 2 bases from V and 3 from J; bases not matched to a gene: 1. CDR3 size: 14 residues. Germline-derived CDR1 and CDR2 are SGHTA and FQGTGA. The CDR3 reads CASSLERETDTQYF. The CDR3 DNA reads as TGTGCCAGCAGCTTAGAGCGGGAGACAGATACGCAGTATTTT.